This T cell receptor beta chain was recovered during a study of CD8 T cells in ankylosing spondylitis. Findings and caveats of the study: In ankylosing spondylitis patients, matched synovial fluid reportedly showed significant enrichment of disease-linked clones.

CDR1 is LGHNA, CDR2 YSLEER, per germline. The V end lost 4 bases, the J end lost 3 bases, and 9 bases lay between the germline ends. This CDR3 has 13 amino acids. Molecular-barcoded quantitative 5'-RACE produced these TCR beta libraries. TCRdb used MiXCR to reprocess the 5' RACE reads, holding one entry per CDR3 protein. The data contain roughly 25,000 distinct CDR3 sequences, roughly a sixth of them singletons. In this sample, this clonotype turned up many times. Its matching antigen is unknown. The clonotype comes from a male donor with ankylosing spondylitis or in good health (not recorded which). Sequencing was carried out using blood. V gene TRBV4-3 combines with J gene TRBJ2-5; D is ambiguous. The CDR3 sequence is CASSLAREETQYF. DNA for the CDR3: TGCGCCAGCAGCCTTGCTAGAGAAGAGACCCAGTACTTC.